These 15 T cell receptor beta chains were sequenced from one sample in a study of tissue T cells after allogeneic stem cell transplantation. The protocol was immunoSEQ multiplex PCR, while the TCRdb copy is restricted to in-frame clones and leaves out a portion. This table has some 47,000 clones, about three quarters appearing once. The material sequenced was sorted cells pooled from one or two spleens. These receptors were collected from a pool of C57BL/6 mice in good health.

This clone showed up just a few times. The listed genes are named as in mouse. The read falls 1 residue short of the CDR3 end, and the missing part is taken from the germline J gene. This CDR3 is also generated by other DNA sequences in the sample. V is TRBV5 and J is TRBJ2-7; TRBD2 matches at 11 bases. CDR3 length: 14 residues. CDR1 is LGHNA and CDR2 is YNLKQL in the germline V gene (reference sequence). Trimming removed 1 base from V and 4 bases from J; junction bases left unmatched: 0. CDR3 loop: CASSQGLGGYEQYF. CDR3 DNA (partial): TGTGCCAGCAGCCAAGGACTGGGGGGGTATGAACAGTAC.

A note on this clone: Mouse gene names apply. CDR3 residues: CGARDSRNTLYF. Partial CDR3 DNA: TGTGGTGCTAGGGATAGCAGAAACACCTTGTAC. The gene calls are TRBV20 and TRBJ2-4; D not certain. The read falls 1 residue short of the CDR3 end, and the missing part is taken from the germline J gene. In germline, CDR1 is GFQATS, CDR2 STVNSAI. Between the trimmed V and J ends, which lost 0 bases and 5 bases, there was a span of 6 bases. The CDR3 extends over 12 amino acids.

Points on this clone: Gene names denote mouse genes. Read sequence stops 1 residue before the CDR3 end, and the germline J gene provides the missing end. The chain carries TRBV20 and TRBJ2-4; 11 positions match TRBD2. The germline V gene has CDR1 GFQATS and CDR2 STVNSAI. This CDR3 contains 14 residues. V lost 5 bases to trimming and J lost 0 bases; unmatched junction nucleotides: 1. The chain's CDR3 is CGAGTGGSQNTLYF. The CDR3 DNA, read in part, is TGTGGTGCTGGGACTGGGGGTAGTCAAAACACCTTGTAC.

This clone has just one count. The germline and genes are mouse ones. The read finishes 1 residue shy of the CDR3 end, and the germline J gene is used to complete it. V gene TRBV13-3 combines with J gene TRBJ2-5, with 13 bases fitting TRBD2. The ends lost 3 bases at V and 5 bases at J; junction bases unmatched: 3. CDR3 length equals 15 residues. Germline CDR1 and CDR2: NNHDY and SYVADS. The chain's CDR3 is CASSGTGGALDTQYF. CDR3 bases read: TGTGCCAGCAGTGGGACTGGGGGGGCGCTAGACACCCAGTAC.

The table lists this clone with a few counts. Genes here carry mouse names. The read finishes 1 residue shy of the CDR3 end, and the germline J gene is used to complete it. This chain connects TRBV13-1 to TRBJ2-7; 10 bases agree with TRBD2. V dropped 4 bases and J dropped 1; count of bases not matched to a gene: 2. Germline V lookup: CDR1 NSHNY, CDR2 SYGAGN. The CDR3 has 14 amino acids. CDR3 residues: CASSRLGGSYEQYF. The sequenced CDR3 bases are TGTGCCAGCAGTCGACTGGGGGGATCCTATGAACAGTAC.

A remark on this clone: Mouse gene names and germline throughout. The read comes to an end 1 residue before the CDR3 does, leaving the germline J gene to fill in the end. This rearrangement joins TRBV19 to TRBJ1-6; D ambiguous. TRBJ1-6 is noted as an ORF with a role that remains uncertain. CDR1 is FNHDT and CDR2 is SITEND in the germline V gene (reference sequence). The CDR3 is made up of 12 amino acids. V was shortened by 0 bases and J by 11 bases, with 6 bases between the two germline ends. CDR3 bases read: TGTGCCAGCAGTATAGAAGGGCCGCCCCTCTAC. Residues: CASSIEGPPLY. The entire CDR3 is CASSIEGPPLYF.

On this clone itself: The germline and genes are mouse ones. The CDR3 sequence is CASSMRNTEVFF. CDR3 DNA, as far as it was read: TGTGCCAGCAGTATGCGAAACACAGAAGTCTTC. The chain is built from TRBV19 and TRBJ1-1; the D is unclear. The sequenced fragment ends 1 residue before the CDR3 boundary, so the rest is inferred from the germline J gene. There are 12 residues in the CDR3. Germline CDR1 and CDR2: FNHDT and SITEND (reference sequence). V was shortened by 2 bases and J by 1 base, with 3 bases between the two germline ends.

This clone was found a few times. Any gene name here is a mouse gene name. The observed sequence ends 1 residue before the CDR3 terminus, with the missing tail filled in from the germline J gene. The V and J genes are TRBV16 and TRBJ1-1; weak D call: TRBD1 (6 bases). This CDR3 spans 14 amino acids. Trimming stripped 6 bases from V and 0 bases from J, with 11 bases between. Germline V gene sequence: CDR1 SGHSA, CDR2 FRNQAP. The CDR3 DNA, read in part, is TGTGCAAGCAGACCCGGGACATCAAACACAGAAGTCTTC. Translating gives CASRPGTSNTEVF. The full CDR3 protein reads CASRPGTSNTEVFF.

The sample holds one count of this clone. Gene names and germline refer to mouse. The read terminates 1 residue ahead of where the CDR3 ends, so the germline J gene completes it. J is TRBJ2-5 and V is TRBV1; the D is unclear. The CDR3 has 14 residues. Germline V lookup: CDR1 NSQYPW, CDR2 LRSPGD (reference sequence). V lost 3 bases and J 1 base, leaving 8 bases between the germline ends. CDR3 DNA (partial): TGCACCTGCAGTGCGGCCCTTTACCAAGACACCCAGTAC. Encoded protein: CTCSAALYQDTQY. The whole CDR3 protein is CTCSAALYQDTQYF.

Points on this clone: The gene symbols are mouse symbols. The CDR3 end falls 1 residue outside the read, so it is completed with the germline J gene. The chain is built from TRBV13-1 and TRBJ2-4; 12 nucleotides agree with TRBD2. The CDR3 runs to 14 residues. The trim removed 3 bases at V and 10 bases at J, leaving 6 bases unmatched. Germline V gene sequence: CDR1 NSHNY, CDR2 SYGAGN. The CDR3 loop reads CASSGDWGGAPLYF. CDR3 DNA, as far as it was read: TGTGCCAGCAGTGGAGACTGGGGGGGCGCCCCCTTGTAC.

This clone turned up a few times. Genes and germline come from the mouse. The sequence runs out 1 residue before the end of the CDR3; the remainder is reconstructed from the germline J gene. The rearrangement joins TRBV12-2 to TRBJ2-7, with TRBD2 matching 10 bases. Trimming cost V 0 bases and J 6 bases; bases outside gene matches: 4. Germline CDR1 and CDR2: SGHLS and HYDKME. The CDR3 extends over 14 amino acids. The CDR3 sequence: CASSLGWGGAEQYF. CDR3 DNA, as far as it was read: TGTGCCAGCTCTCTCGGCTGGGGGGGCGCTGAACAGTAC.

Concerning this clone: The genes and germline here are from mouse. The read ends 1 residue shy of where the CDR3 ends; the end is completed using the germline J gene. This rearrangement joins TRBV16 to TRBJ1-3, with D perhaps matching TRBD1 (6 bases). V was trimmed by 1 base and J by 4 bases, leaving 11 bases between them. CDR1 and CDR2 from the germline V gene are SGHSA and FRNQAP. The CDR3 contains 15 residues. The CDR3 protein is CASSLGARGGNTLYF. CDR3 DNA, as far as it was read: TGTGCAAGCAGCTTAGGAGCCAGGGGAGGAAATACGCTCTAT.

This clone was picked up a small number of times. Any gene name here is a mouse gene name. The sequenced part of the CDR3 DNA is TGTGCCTGGAGTCTGGGGACTAGTGCAGAAACGCTGTAT. Encoded protein: CAWSLGTSAETLY. The whole CDR3 sequence is CAWSLGTSAETLYF. The chain carries TRBV31 and TRBJ2-3; maybe TRBD2 (6 bases). Read sequence stops 1 residue before the CDR3 end, and the germline J gene provides the missing end. Per germline, CDR1 GKSSPN and CDR2 SITVG. The CDR3 spans 14 residues. V was clipped by 0 bases and J by 0 bases, with 7 bases between them.

Comment on this clone: The gene names given are mouse names. The read finishes 1 residue shy of the CDR3 end, and the germline J gene is used to complete it. The chain is built from TRBV13-3 and TRBJ1-1, with D hard to call. The CDR3 extends over 13 amino acids. Trimming cost V 3 bases and J 1 base, with 7 bases left between them. Germline CDR1 is NNHDY and CDR2 is SYVADS. The sequenced part of the CDR3 DNA is TGTGCCAGCAGTGCTAACAGAAACACAGAAGTCTTC. It specifies CASSANRNTEVF. The complete CDR3 protein is CASSANRNTEVFF.

To note about this clone: Gene names refer to mouse genes. The sequenced fragment ends 1 residue before the CDR3 boundary, so the rest is inferred from the germline J gene. V and J are TRBV20 and TRBJ1-3; D may be TRBD1 (5 bases). The ends were cut back, 0 bases at V and 2 bases at J, with 8 bases in the middle. The CDR3 has 14 amino acids. CDR1 GFQATS and CDR2 STVNSAI come from the germline V gene. Incomplete CDR3 DNA: TGTGGTGCTAGGGAGGGCAGGGCTGGAAATACGCTCTAT. It encodes CGAREGRAGNTLY. The whole CDR3 region reads CGAREGRAGNTLYF.